The rows below give T cell receptor beta chains drawn from one sample of a study of T cell responses to AZD1222 COVID-19 vaccine. Data came from immunoSEQ multiplex PCR; TCRdb stores just in-frame clones and leaves some out. The sample lists around 79,000 clones; about nine tenths were seen once. Sequencing was performed on peripheral blood, taken on day 0 of AZD1222 vaccination. The receptors here all came from an adult in good health. Both conserved end residues are part of each CDR3. D genes are given only for firm matches. Clone sizes are given selectively: once, few, many, or a class where the clone is expanded.

CDR3 protein: CASSARILGSPLHF; CDR3 DNA: TGTGCCAGCAGCGCGAGGATCTTGGGCTCACCCCTCCACTTT; CDR3 length: 14; J gene: TRBJ1-6; D gene: -; clone size: once; V gene: TRBV9
CDR3 protein: CASSLGLPNSPLHF; CDR3 DNA: TGTGCCAGCAGCTTAGGACTGCCTAATTCACCCCTCCACTTT; CDR3 length: 14; J gene: TRBJ1-6; D gene: -; clone size: -; V gene: TRBV7-9
CDR3 protein: CASSRDKANTEAFF; CDR3 DNA: TGTGCCAGCAGCCGGGATAAGGCGAACACTGAAGCTTTCTTT; CDR3 length: 14; J gene: TRBJ1-1; D gene: -; clone size: -; V gene: TRBV5-4
CDR3 protein: CASRETSSSQETQYF; CDR3 DNA: TGCGCCAGCAGGGAGACTAGTAGTTCCCAAGAGACCCAGTACTTC; CDR3 length: 15; J gene: TRBJ2-5; D gene: -; clone size: -; V gene: TRBV5-1
CDR3 protein: CASSGTALYEQYF; CDR3 DNA: TGTGCCAGTTCCGGGACAGCCCTCTACGAGCAGTACTTC; CDR3 length: 13; J gene: TRBJ2-7; D gene: TRBD1; clone size: -; V gene: TRBV6-5
CDR3 protein: CASSPLLGNQPQHF; CDR3 DNA: TGTGCCAGTAGTCCCCTCCTTGGCAATCAGCCCCAGCATTTT; CDR3 length: 14; J gene: TRBJ1-5; D gene: -; clone size: -; V gene: TRBV19
CDR3 protein: CASSQGEAGGTDTQYF; CDR3 DNA: TGTGCCAGCAGCCAAGGGGAAGCGGGAGGGACAGATACGCAGTATTTT; CDR3 length: 16; J gene: TRBJ2-3; D gene: TRBD2; clone size: -; V gene: TRBV4-2
CDR3 protein: CASSLGVGGAGYTF; CDR3 DNA: TGTGCCAGCAGCTTAGGTGTAGGGGGCGCTGGCTACACCTTC; CDR3 length: 14; J gene: TRBJ1-2; D gene: TRBD1; clone size: -; V gene: TRBV7-2
CDR3 protein: CAWSVSGNEAFF; CDR3 DNA: TGTGCCTGGAGTGTGTCGGGGAATGAAGCTTTCTTT; CDR3 length: 12; J gene: TRBJ1-1; D gene: -; clone size: -; V gene: TRBV30
CDR3 protein: CASSSLTRGASEQFF; CDR3 DNA: TGTGCCAGCAGCTCCCTAACGAGGGGGGCCAGTGAGCAGTTCTTC; CDR3 length: 15; J gene: TRBJ2-1; D gene: -; clone size: -; V gene: TRBV7-8
CDR3 protein: CASSLMPAGGGYNEQFF; CDR3 DNA: TGTGCCAGCAGCTTAATGCCGGCGGGAGGAGGTTACAATGAGCAGTTCTTC; CDR3 length: 17; J gene: TRBJ2-1; D gene: TRBD2; clone size: -; V gene: TRBV7-2
CDR3 protein: CASGGHSDYNEKLFF; CDR3 DNA: TGTGCCAGTGGAGGACACAGTGACTATAATGAAAAACTGTTTTTT; CDR3 length: 15; J gene: TRBJ1-4; D gene: -; clone size: -; V gene: TRBV19
CDR3 protein: CASSPTGQPQHF; CDR3 DNA: TGTGCCAGCAGCCCTACAGGGCAGCCCCAGCATTTT; CDR3 length: 12; J gene: TRBJ1-5; D gene: -; clone size: -; V gene: TRBV28
CDR3 protein: CATSDRGGYEQYF; CDR3 DNA: TGTGCCACCAGCGACAGGGGAGGGTACGAGCAGTACTTC; CDR3 length: 13; J gene: TRBJ2-7; D gene: -; clone size: few; V gene: TRBV15
CDR3 protein: CASSYSWAGGYDTQYF; CDR3 DNA: TGTGCCAGCAGTTACTCCTGGGCAGGGGGTTATGATACGCAGTATTTT; CDR3 length: 16; J gene: TRBJ2-3; D gene: TRBD1; clone size: -; V gene: TRBV6-6
CDR3 protein: CASSQGSPPYNEQFF; CDR3 DNA: TGTGCCAGCAGCCAAGGATCCCCGCCCTACAATGAGCAGTTCTTC; CDR3 length: 15; J gene: TRBJ2-1; D gene: -; clone size: -; V gene: TRBV3-1/TRBV3-2
CDR3 protein: CASSEFKRTGMAYEQYF; CDR3 DNA: TGTGCCAGCAGTGAATTTAAACGGACAGGGATGGCCTACGAGCAGTACTTC; CDR3 length: 17; J gene: TRBJ2-7; D gene: TRBD1; clone size: -; V gene: TRBV6-1
CDR3 protein: CASTQNQETQYF; CDR3 DNA: TGTGCCAGCACCCAGAACCAAGAGACCCAGTACTTC; CDR3 length: 12; J gene: TRBJ2-5; D gene: -; clone size: -; V gene: TRBV28
CDR3 protein: CASSRRAQGQPQHF; CDR3 DNA: TGTGCCAGCAGTCGCCGGGCCCAGGGTCAGCCCCAGCATTTT; CDR3 length: 14; J gene: TRBJ1-5; D gene: -; clone size: -; V gene: TRBV6-5
CDR3 protein: CASSDVGSNEQFF; CDR3 DNA: TGTGCCAGCAGTGATGTCGGCAGCAATGAGCAGTTCTTC; CDR3 length: 13; J gene: TRBJ2-1; D gene: -; clone size: once; V gene: TRBV2
CDR3 protein: CASSRTQGPENSPLHF; CDR3 DNA: TGCGCCAGCAGCCGAACACAGGGACCTGAAAATTCACCCCTCCACTTT; CDR3 length: 16; J gene: TRBJ1-6; D gene: -; clone size: -; V gene: TRBV5-1
CDR3 protein: CASSGTGSEQYF; CDR3 DNA: TGTGCCAGCTCAGGGACCGGGTCCGAGCAGTACTTC; CDR3 length: 12; J gene: TRBJ2-7; D gene: -; clone size: -; V gene: TRBV18
CDR3 protein: CASSYGTTGGQEQYF; CDR3 DNA: TGTGCCAGCAGCTACGGGACTACAGGAGGTCAAGAGCAGTACTTC; CDR3 length: 15; J gene: TRBJ2-7; D gene: TRBD2; clone size: -; V gene: TRBV7-8
CDR3 protein: CASSPFREVGDEQYF; CDR3 DNA: TGCGCCAGCAGTCCTTTTCGGGAGGTAGGGGACGAGCAGTACTTC; CDR3 length: 15; J gene: TRBJ2-7; D gene: TRBD2; clone size: -; V gene: TRBV5-1
CDR3 protein: CASSVTGLSEQYF; CDR3 DNA: TGTGCCAGCAGCGTGACAGGGCTGTCCGAGCAGTACTTC; CDR3 length: 13; J gene: TRBJ2-7; D gene: TRBD1; clone size: few; V gene: TRBV12-3/TRBV12-4
CDR3 protein: CASSLAVGLHQETQYF; CDR3 DNA: TGTGCCAGCAGCTTGGCCGTAGGTCTCCACCAAGAGACCCAGTACTTC; CDR3 length: 16; J gene: TRBJ2-5; D gene: -; clone size: few; V gene: TRBV5-4
CDR3 protein: CATSDGRGNYEQYF; CDR3 DNA: TGTGCCACCAGTGATGGCAGGGGGAACTACGAGCAGTACTTC; CDR3 length: 14; J gene: TRBJ2-7; D gene: TRBD1; clone size: -; V gene: TRBV24-1